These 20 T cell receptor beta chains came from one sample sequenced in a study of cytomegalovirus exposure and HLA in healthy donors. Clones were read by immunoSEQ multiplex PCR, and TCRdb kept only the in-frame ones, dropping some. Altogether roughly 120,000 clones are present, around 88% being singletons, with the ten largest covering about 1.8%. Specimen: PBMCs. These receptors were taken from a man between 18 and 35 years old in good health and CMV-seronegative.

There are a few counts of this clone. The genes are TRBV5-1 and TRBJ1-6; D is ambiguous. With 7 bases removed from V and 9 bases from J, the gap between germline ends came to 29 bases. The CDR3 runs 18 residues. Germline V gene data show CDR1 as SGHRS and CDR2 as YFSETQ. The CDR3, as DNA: TGCGCCAGCGGCCGTGGGGAGGTTGGAAATAGGCAAATTTCACCCCTCCACTTT. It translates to CASGRGEVGNRQISPLHF.

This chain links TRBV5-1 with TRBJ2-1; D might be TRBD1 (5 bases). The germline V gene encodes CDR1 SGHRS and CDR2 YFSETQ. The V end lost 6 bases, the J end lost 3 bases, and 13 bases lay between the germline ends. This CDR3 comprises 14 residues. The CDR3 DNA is TGCGCCAGCACCCCGGGCGGACACTACAATGAGCAGTTCTTC. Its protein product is CASTPGGHYNEQFF. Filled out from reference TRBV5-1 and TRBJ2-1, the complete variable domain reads KAGVTQTPRYLIKTRGQQVTLSCSPISGHRSVSWYQQTPGQGLQFLFEYFSETQRNKGNFPGRFSGRQFSNSRSEMNVSTLELGDSALYLCASTPGGHYNEQFFGPGTRLTVL.

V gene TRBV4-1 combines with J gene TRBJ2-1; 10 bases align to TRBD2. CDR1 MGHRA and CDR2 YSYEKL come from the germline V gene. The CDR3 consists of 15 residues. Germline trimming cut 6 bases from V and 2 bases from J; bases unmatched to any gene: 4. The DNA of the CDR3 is TGCGCCAGCAGAAGCGGGAGGGCCGCCTACAATGAGCAGTTCTTC. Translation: CASRSGRAAYNEQFF.

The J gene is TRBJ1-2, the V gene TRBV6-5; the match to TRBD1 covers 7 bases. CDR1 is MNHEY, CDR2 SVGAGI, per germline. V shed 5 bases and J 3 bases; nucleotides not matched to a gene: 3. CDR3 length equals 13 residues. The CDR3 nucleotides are TGTGCCAGCAGTAGGGGGCGATACTATGGCTACACCTTC. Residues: CASSRGRYYGYTF.

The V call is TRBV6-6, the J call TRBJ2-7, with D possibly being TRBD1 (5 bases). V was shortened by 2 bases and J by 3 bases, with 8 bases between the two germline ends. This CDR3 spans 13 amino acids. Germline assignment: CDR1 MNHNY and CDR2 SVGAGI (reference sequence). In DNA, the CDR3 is TGTGCCAGCAGTTACGGTGACAGCTACGAGCAGTACTTC. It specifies CASSYGDSYEQYF.

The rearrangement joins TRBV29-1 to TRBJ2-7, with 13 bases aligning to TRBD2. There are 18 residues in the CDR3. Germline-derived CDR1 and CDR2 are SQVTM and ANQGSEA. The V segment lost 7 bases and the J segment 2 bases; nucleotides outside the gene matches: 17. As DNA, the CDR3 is TGCAGCGCGGAGGGACTAGCGGGAACCGAACCTTTTACCTACGAGCAGTACTTC. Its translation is CSAEGLAGTEPFTYEQYF.

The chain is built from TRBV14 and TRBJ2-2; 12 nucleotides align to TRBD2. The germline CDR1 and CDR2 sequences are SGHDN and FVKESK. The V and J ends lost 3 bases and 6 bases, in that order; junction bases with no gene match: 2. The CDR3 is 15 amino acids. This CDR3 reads CASSQTSGSAGELFF. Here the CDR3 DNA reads TGTGCCAGCAGCCAGACTAGCGGGAGCGCCGGGGAGCTGTTTTTT.

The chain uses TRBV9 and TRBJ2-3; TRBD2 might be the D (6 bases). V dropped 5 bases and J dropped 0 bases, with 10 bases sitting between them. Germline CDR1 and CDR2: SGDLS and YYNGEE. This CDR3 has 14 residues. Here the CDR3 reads CASRRGSSTDTQYF. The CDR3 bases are TGTGCCAGCAGACGGGGGTCTAGCACAGATACGCAGTATTTT.

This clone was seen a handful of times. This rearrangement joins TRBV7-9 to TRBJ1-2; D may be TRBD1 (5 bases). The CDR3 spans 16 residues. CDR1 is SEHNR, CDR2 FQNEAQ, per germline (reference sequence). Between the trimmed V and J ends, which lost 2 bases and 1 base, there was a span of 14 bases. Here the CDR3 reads CASSLRSRQLNYGYTF. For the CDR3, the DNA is TGTGCCAGCAGCTTAAGGTCGAGACAGCTTAACTATGGCTACACCTTC.

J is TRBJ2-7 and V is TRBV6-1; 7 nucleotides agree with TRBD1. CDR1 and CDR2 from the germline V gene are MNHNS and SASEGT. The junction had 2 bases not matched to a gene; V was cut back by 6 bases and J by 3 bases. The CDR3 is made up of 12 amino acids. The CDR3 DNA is TGTGCCAGCAGAACAGGGGTCTACGAGCAGTACTTC. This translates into CASRTGVYEQYF.

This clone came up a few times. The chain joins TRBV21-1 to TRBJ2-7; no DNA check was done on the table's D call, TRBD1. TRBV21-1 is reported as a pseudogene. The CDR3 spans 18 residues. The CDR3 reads CASHSSTVVGQVTYEQYF. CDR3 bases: TGTGCCAGCCATAGCAGCACTGTTGTAGGACAGGTGACCTACGAGCAGTACTTC.

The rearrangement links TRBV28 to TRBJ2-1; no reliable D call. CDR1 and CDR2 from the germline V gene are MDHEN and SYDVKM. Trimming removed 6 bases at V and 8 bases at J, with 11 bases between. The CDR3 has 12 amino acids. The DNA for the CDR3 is TGTGCCAGCAGCCTCGCCAGGTATGAGCAGTTCTTC. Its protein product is CASSLARYEQFF.

The CDR3: CASSTSLGQGLGGYTF. CDR3 in DNA: TGTGCCAGCAGTACCTCACTTGGGCAGGGCCTAGGTGGCTACACCTTC. The chain uses TRBV6-6 and TRBJ1-2; possibly TRBD1 for D (5 bases). This CDR3 spans 16 amino acids. Trimming stripped 5 bases from V and 7 bases from J, with 23 bases between. CDR1 MNHNY and CDR2 SVGAGI come from the germline V gene (reference sequence).

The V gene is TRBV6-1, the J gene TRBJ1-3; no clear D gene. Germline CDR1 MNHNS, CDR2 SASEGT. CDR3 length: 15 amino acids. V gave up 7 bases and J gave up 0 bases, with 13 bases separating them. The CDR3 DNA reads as TGTGCCAGCAAGTCATCGGACTTCTCTGGAAACACCATATATTTT. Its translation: CASKSSDFSGNTIYF.

Written as DNA, the CDR3 is TGTGCCAGCAGCGACAGCGACTATGGCTACACCTTC. Protein product: CASSDSDYGYTF. The V and J genes are TRBV6-6 and TRBJ1-2; D may be TRBD1 (5 bases). CDR3 length: 12 amino acids. Germline V gene data show CDR1 as MNHNY and CDR2 as SVGAGI (reference sequence). V was shortened by 6 bases and J by 3 bases, with 8 bases between the two germline ends.

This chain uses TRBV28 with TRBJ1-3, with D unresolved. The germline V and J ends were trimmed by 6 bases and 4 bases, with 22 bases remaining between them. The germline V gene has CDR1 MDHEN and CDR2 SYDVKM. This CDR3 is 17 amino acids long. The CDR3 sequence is CASRGAGMGSLGNTIYF. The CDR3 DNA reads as TGTGCCAGCAGGGGCGCGGGGATGGGGTCGTTGGGAAACACCATATATTTT.

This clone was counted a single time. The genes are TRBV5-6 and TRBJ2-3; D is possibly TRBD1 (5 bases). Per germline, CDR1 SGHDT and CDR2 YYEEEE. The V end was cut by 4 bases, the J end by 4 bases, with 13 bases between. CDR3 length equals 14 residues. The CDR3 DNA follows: TGTGCCAGCAGCAAAACGTTGGGGCCAGATACGCAGTATTTT. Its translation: CASSKTLGPDTQYF.

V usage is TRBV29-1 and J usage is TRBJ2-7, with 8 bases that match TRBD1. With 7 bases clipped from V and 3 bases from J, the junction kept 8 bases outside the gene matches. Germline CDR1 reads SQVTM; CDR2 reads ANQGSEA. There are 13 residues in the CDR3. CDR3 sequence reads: CSALGQGSYEQYF. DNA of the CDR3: TGCAGCGCCCTCGGACAGGGAAGCTACGAGCAGTACTTC.

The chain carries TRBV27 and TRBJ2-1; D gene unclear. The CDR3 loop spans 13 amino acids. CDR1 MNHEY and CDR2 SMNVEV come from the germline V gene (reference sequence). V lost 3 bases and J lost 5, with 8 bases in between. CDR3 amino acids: CASSFNENNEQFF. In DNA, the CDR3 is TGTGCCAGCAGTTTTAACGAGAACAATGAGCAGTTCTTC.

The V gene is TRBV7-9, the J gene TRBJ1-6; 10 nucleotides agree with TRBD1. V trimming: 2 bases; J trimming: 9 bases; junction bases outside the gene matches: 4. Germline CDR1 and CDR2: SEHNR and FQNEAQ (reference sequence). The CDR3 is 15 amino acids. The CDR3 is CASSLRDRGGSPLHF. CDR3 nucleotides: TGTGCCAGCAGCTTACGGGACAGGGGCGGTTCACCCCTCCACTTT.